The sequence of this TCR beta chain was determined in a study of STAT5B mutations in CD4+ large granular lymphocyte leukemia. Control samples were healthy donors' buffy coats. Profiled with immunoSEQ multiplex PCR; TCRdb holds only in-frame clones, not every one. Of about 35,000 clones listed, approximately 67% are singletons. CDR3 length: 15 residues. Germline V gene data show CDR1 as SGDLS and CDR2 as YYNGEE. Germline trimming cut 4 bases from V and 8 bases from J; bases unmatched to any gene: 10. The source material was CD4+ T cells from blood buffy coats. The sequence was obtained from a human donor in good health. The chain uses TRBV9 and TRBJ1-2, with TRBD1 matching 11 bases. CDR3 amino acids: CASSFLGQGANGYTF. CDR3 DNA: TGTGCCAGCAGCTTCCTCGGACAGGGGGCGAACGGCTACACCTTC. The full variable domain, completed using reference TRBV9 and TRBJ1-2, is DSGVTQTPKHLITATGQRVTLRCSPRSGDLSVYWYQQSLDQGLQFLIQYYNGEERAKGNILERFSAQQFPDLHSELNLSSLELGDSALYFCASSFLGQGANGYTFGSGTRLTVV.